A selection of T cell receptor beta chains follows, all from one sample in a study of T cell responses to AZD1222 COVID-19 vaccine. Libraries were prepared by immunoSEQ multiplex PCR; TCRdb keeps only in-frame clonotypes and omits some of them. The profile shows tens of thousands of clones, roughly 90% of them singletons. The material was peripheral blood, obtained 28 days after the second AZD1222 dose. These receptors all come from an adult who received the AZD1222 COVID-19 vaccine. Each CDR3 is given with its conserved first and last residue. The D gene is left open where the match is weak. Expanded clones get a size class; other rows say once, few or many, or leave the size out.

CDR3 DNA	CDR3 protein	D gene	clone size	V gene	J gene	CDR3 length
TGCGCCAGCAGTCAAGGCCCCGGACGGGTCTATGGCTACACCTTC	CASSQGPGRVYGYTF	.	.	TRBV4-3	TRBJ1-2	15
TGTGCCAGCAGTCCGCCTCCCCCAGGGGATGAATCCTACGAGCAGTACTTC	CASSPPPPGDESYEQYF	.	.	TRBV27	TRBJ2-7	17
TGTGCCAGTGACACATACAATGAGCAGTTCTTC	CASDTYNEQFF	.	many	TRBV19	TRBJ2-1	11
TGTGCCAGCCTGGCCCTAGCCAAAAACATTCAGTACTTC	CASLALAKNIQYF	.	.	TRBV6-5	TRBJ2-4	13
TGCAGTGCTAGTCAAGGAGTAATCTATAGCAATCAGCCCCAGCATTTT	CSASQGVIYSNQPQHF	.	.	TRBV20-1	TRBJ1-5	16
TGTGCCAGCAGCCAACTCGTCCTCTCTGGAAACACCATATATTTT	CASSQLVLSGNTIYF	.	.	TRBV16	TRBJ1-3	15
TGTGCCAGTGCATGGACAGGGGATCGGCAGCCCCAGCATTTT	CASAWTGDRQPQHF	TRBD1	once	TRBV19	TRBJ1-5	14
TGCAGCGTTGGGGGGGCCGGGGCCAACGTCCTGACTTTC	CSVGGAGANVLTF	.	.	TRBV29-1	TRBJ2-6	13
TGTGCCAGCAGCTTAGTACCGGGCGGCACTGAAGCTTTCTTT	CASSLVPGGTEAFF	.	.	TRBV7-8	TRBJ1-1	14
TGTGCCAGTAGTATGATAGTTAAGGGACTAGAGAACACCGGGGAGCTGTTTTTT	CASSMIVKGLENTGELFF	TRBD2	.	TRBV19	TRBJ2-2	18
TGTGCCAGCAGCTCGAACAGTCTGGAAGCAAACACCATATATTTT	CASSSNSLEANTIYF	.	.	TRBV7-6	TRBJ1-3	15
TGTGCCAGCAGCCCACAGGGACTAGCGGGACAAGAGACCCAGTACTTC	CASSPQGLAGQETQYF	TRBD2	.	TRBV7-9	TRBJ2-5	16
TGTGCCAGCAGCTTAAGAAGGACTAGCGGGAACCCCCCACAAGAGACCCAGTACTTC	CASSLRRTSGNPPQETQYF	TRBD2	.	TRBV7-2	TRBJ2-5	19
TGTGCCAGCAGCTTGCCGGAGGGGGGAGGAATGAACACTGAAGCTTTCTTT	CASSLPEGGGMNTEAFF	.	.	TRBV7-9	TRBJ1-1	17
TGTGCCAGCAGCTTAGATTTGCCCTGGACTGAAGCTTTCTTT	CASSLDLPWTEAFF	.	.	TRBV11-3	TRBJ1-1	14
TGTGCCAGCAGCCAAGAGCCGGGACAGGGTTCTGATGAGCAGTTCTTC	CASSQEPGQGSDEQFF	TRBD1	medium-sized	TRBV4-2	TRBJ2-1	16
TGTGCTAGCAGCCCGGGACCGAGAAATGAAAAACTGTTTTTT	CASSPGPRNEKLFF	.	.	TRBV7-7	TRBJ1-4	14
TGTGCCAGCAGCCCGAATCACGGGGCCCTCTCTGGAAACACCATATATTTT	CASSPNHGALSGNTIYF	.	.	TRBV3-1/TRBV3-2	TRBJ1-3	17
TGCAGCGTCAAAGCGTTGGGATCCTACAATGAGCAGTTCTTC	CSVKALGSYNEQFF	.	.	TRBV29-1	TRBJ2-1	14
TGTGCCAGCAGTTTCCCGGGAGCCCCGACTGGCGCCAACGTCCTGACTTTC	CASSFPGAPTGANVLTF	.	.	TRBV6-2/TRBV6-3	TRBJ2-6	17
TGTGCCGGCAGCTCAACGACAGGCCCCCATAATCAGCCCCAGCATTTT	CAGSSTTGPHNQPQHF	.	.	TRBV7-9	TRBJ1-5	16
TGCGCCAGCAGCCAAGTTGGGCAGGGGGCGAGGAACTATGGCTACACCTTC	CASSQVGQGARNYGYTF	TRBD1	.	TRBV5-1	TRBJ1-2	17
TGTGCCAGCAGCTTAATGCCGTCCTCCACTGGAGCTTTCTTT	CASSLMPSSTGAFF	.	.	TRBV7-2	TRBJ1-1	14
TGTGCCAGCAGCCGGCAGGGGTTTGGCTACACCTTC	CASSRQGFGYTF	.	.	TRBV14	TRBJ1-2	12
TGCAGCGTTGCCCAAATGACAGGCTCACATTACAATGAGCAGTTCTTC	CSVAQMTGSHYNEQFF	.	.	TRBV29-1	TRBJ2-1	16
TGTGCCAGCAGCTTGTGGCAATTGATTAGCACAGATACGCAGTATTTT	CASSLWQLISTDTQYF	.	.	TRBV5-8	TRBJ2-3	16
TGTGCCAGCAGCGGACAGAGAGGGAAGGGCTACACCTTC	CASSGQRGKGYTF	.	.	TRBV6-5	TRBJ1-2	13
TGTGCCATCAGTGAGCAGGGCAGGGAGCAGTACTTC	CAISEQGREQYF	.	few	TRBV10-3	TRBJ2-7	12
TGTGCCATCAGTGAAGTTACAGCACTTAGGCGGATCACTGAAGCTTTCTTT	CAISEVTALRRITEAFF	.	.	TRBV10-3	TRBJ1-1	17
TGTGCCAGCAGCTTAGGTGGGGGTGTTCTTTCTGGAGAGCAGTACTTC	CASSLGGGVLSGEQYF	.	.	TRBV7-6	TRBJ2-7	16
TGCGCCAGCAGCCAGGTTGGATTAGCGGGAGGGATGCGGCAAAACATTCAGTACTTC	CASSQVGLAGGMRQNIQYF	TRBD2	.	TRBV4-1	TRBJ2-4	19
TGTGCCAGCAGAGGGGGAGGTAATTCACCCCTCCACTTT	CASRGGGNSPLHF	.	once	TRBV2	TRBJ1-6	13
TGCGCCAGCAGCTTGAACAGGTTGGGCTATGGCTACACCTTC	CASSLNRLGYGYTF	.	few	TRBV5-1	TRBJ1-2	14
TGCGCCAGCAGTGACCGGGAGGAACCGGGTGAGCAGTTCTTC	CASSDREEPGEQFF	TRBD2	.	TRBV10-1	TRBJ2-1	14
TGTGCCAGCTCTCCCTCCGCGGGGGATAGGAATGAGCAGTTCTTC	CASSPSAGDRNEQFF	TRBD2	.	TRBV27	TRBJ2-1	15
TGTGCCAGCTCACCAGTGACAGCGAACACTGAAGCTTTCTTT	CASSPVTANTEAFF	.	.	TRBV18	TRBJ1-1	14
TGCAGCGTTGAAGCTAACACCTATGGCTACACCTTC	CSVEANTYGYTF	.	.	TRBV29-1	TRBJ1-2	12
TGCGCCAGCAGCCCCTTAGGACTAGCGGACCGGTACGAGCAGTACTTC	CASSPLGLADRYEQYF	TRBD2	once	TRBV5-1	TRBJ2-7	16
TGTGCCACCTCTGGTAGCCCCACCACCTACGAGCAGTACTTC	CATSGSPTTYEQYF	.	.	TRBV28	TRBJ2-7	14
TGTGCCAGCAGCTTAGCGGGCGTGAACACCGGGGAGCTGTTTTTT	CASSLAGVNTGELFF	.	.	TRBV7-8	TRBJ2-2	15
TGCGCCAGCAGCCATCCGACAGGATCTAGCGGCATGGGGTACAATGAGCAGTTCTTC	CASSHPTGSSGMGYNEQFF	.	once	TRBV4-3	TRBJ2-1	19
TGTGCCAGTAGTGCGCAGGGTGCGACTGAAGCTTTCTTT	CASSAQGATEAFF	.	.	TRBV19	TRBJ1-1	13
TGTGCCAGCGGCCCCAGGGAGGAGACCCAGTACTTC	CASGPREETQYF	.	.	TRBV12-3/TRBV12-4	TRBJ2-5	12
TGTGCCAGCACCACCCTACAGGGACTGCGTGAAAAACTGTTTTTT	CASTTLQGLREKLFF	.	.	TRBV27	TRBJ1-4	15
TGCGCCAGCACCCAGAGACTAGTAGGCAATGAGCAGTTCTTC	CASTQRLVGNEQFF	.	.	TRBV10-2	TRBJ2-1	14
TGCAGCGTTAAAGCGCGACAGCCTTTTTACAATGAGCAGTTCTTC	CSVKARQPFYNEQFF	.	.	TRBV29-1	TRBJ2-1	15
TGTGCCAGCAGCTTCGCTAGCGGGAGGAGCAACACCGGGGAGCTGTTTTTT	CASSFASGRSNTGELFF	TRBD2	.	TRBV7-8	TRBJ2-2	17
TGTGCCAGAAACCTCGTAGGACAGACTAAGAACACTGAAGCTTTCTTT	CARNLVGQTKNTEAFF	.	.	TRBV19	TRBJ1-1	16
TGTGCCAGCAGCCAAGACAGGGGCTCCTACAATGAGCAGTTCTTC	CASSQDRGSYNEQFF	.	.	TRBV3-1/TRBV3-2	TRBJ2-1	15
TGTGCCAGCAGCCAATCGGGACCGGTTTATGTCGACGAGCAGTACTTC	CASSQSGPVYVDEQYF	.	.	TRBV14	TRBJ2-7	16
TGTGCCACCAGCAGAGGATTGGACAATGAGCAGTTCTTC	CATSRGLDNEQFF	.	.	TRBV15	TRBJ2-1	13
TGCGCCAGCAGCCAAGAACGCGGGAGCTCCTACAATGAGCAGTTCTTC	CASSQERGSSYNEQFF	TRBD2	.	TRBV4-1	TRBJ2-1	16
TGTGCCAGCAGTCCGACTAGCGGGAGTGGCAATGAGCAGTTCTTC	CASSPTSGSGNEQFF	TRBD2	.	TRBV27	TRBJ2-1	15
TGCGCCAGCAGCCTAGACGGAATCAACACCGGGGAGCTGTTTTTT	CASSLDGINTGELFF	.	.	TRBV4-1	TRBJ2-2	15
TGTGCCAGCAGTGAATGGGAGGGGTTAGACTCTGGAAACACCATATATTTT	CASSEWEGLDSGNTIYF	.	many	TRBV25-1	TRBJ1-3	17
TGTGCCAGCAGCTCTGTCGGGAGGGAAGAGACCCAGTACTTC	CASSSVGREETQYF	TRBD2	.	TRBV7-2	TRBJ2-5	14
TGCGCCAGCAGCGCGAGGGACAGGGTGGACACTGAAGCTTTCTTT	CASSARDRVDTEAFF	TRBD1	.	TRBV4-1	TRBJ1-1	15